A single sample gave rise to the 16 T cell receptor beta chains below, sequenced in a study of shared clonotypes between healthy human individuals. Naivety among CD8 cells was defined by CD45RO negativity and positive CCR7 selection, thereby excluding terminally differentiated effector memory CD45RA+ cells. Using immunoSEQ multiplex PCR, the repertoire was profiled, and TCRdb retains in-frame clones only, with some absent. The sample includes more than 2 million clones, about 93% of them seen just once. Sequencing was performed on naive CD8+ T cells from PBMCs. These receptors came from a man aged 18-30 years in good health. Some clones in this sample may be carry-over from other donors' samples.

The CDR3 spells CASSFLLAGGWQYF. CDR3 bases: TGTGCCAGCAGCTTCTTACTAGCGGGGGGTTGGCAGTACTTC. This chain connects TRBV13 to TRBJ2-7; 12 bases agree with TRBD2. The V gene end was trimmed by 3 bases and the J gene end by 9 bases; junction bases not matched to a gene: 6. Germline V gives CDR1 PRHDT, CDR2 FYEKMQ (reference sequence). The CDR3 length is 14 residues. The variable domain in full, completed from reference TRBV13 and TRBJ2-7, reads AAGVIQSPRHLIKEKRETATLKCYPIPRHDTVYWYQQGPGQDPQFLISFYEKMQSDKGSIPDRFSAQQFSDYHSELNMSSLELGDSALYFCASSFLLAGGWQYFGPGTRLTVT.

V usage is TRBV30 and J usage is TRBJ1-5, with D tentatively TRBD1 (5 bases). Germline V gene data show CDR1 as GTSNPN and CDR2 as SVGIG (reference sequence). The CDR3 spans 14 residues. The germline V and J ends were trimmed by 0 bases and 6 bases, with 12 bases remaining between them. Here the CDR3 reads CAWSVPPGGQPQHF. The CDR3, as DNA: TGTGCCTGGAGTGTACCTCCCGGGGGTCAGCCCCAGCATTTT.

This sequence joins TRBV27 and TRBJ2-7, with D maybe TRBD1 (6 bases). Trimming pared 10 bases from V and 2 bases from J, leaving 9 bases between. The CDR3 consists of 11 residues. The V gene's germline CDR1 is MNHEY and CDR2 SMNVEV (reference sequence). This chain's CDR3 is CATRQAYEQYF. The CDR3 nucleotides are TGTGCCACCAGACAGGCCTACGAGCAGTACTTC.

The chain has TRBV7-9 and TRBJ1-2, with 9 nucleotides matching TRBD1. This CDR3 is built from 16 residues. With 5 bases clipped from V and 6 bases from J, the junction kept 13 bases outside the gene matches. The germline V gene encodes CDR1 SEHNR and CDR2 FQNEAQ (reference sequence). As DNA, the CDR3 is TGTGCCAGCAGCCCGTGGGCCGGGACAGGGCCGCATGGCTACACCTTC. Residues: CASSPWAGTGPHGYTF.

CDR3 in amino acids: CASSLHIGGNGYEQYF. The CDR3 DNA is TGTGCCAGCAGCTTACACATCGGGGGCAACGGGTACGAGCAGTACTTC. The chain recombines TRBV11-3 with TRBJ2-7; D could derive from TRBD1 or TRBD2 (6 bases each). The length of the CDR3 is 16 residues. Per germline, CDR1 SGHNT and CDR2 YENEEA. V lost 2 bases, J lost 4 bases, and 18 bases lay in between.

The rearrangement links TRBV5-4 to TRBJ2-1, with 7 bases lining up with TRBD2. The J segment lost 8 bases and the V segment lost 0 bases, leaving 5 bases of the junction unmatched. Germline V gene lookup returns CDR1 SGHNT and CDR2 YYREEE (reference sequence). The CDR3 covers 14 residues. This CDR3 reads CASSLDAGDYEQFF. The CDR3 coding sequence is TGTGCCAGCAGCTTGGATGCGGGAGACTATGAGCAGTTCTTC.

This clone was counted once. The V and J genes are TRBV7-3 and TRBJ1-1; D might be TRBD1 (5 bases). The CDR3 has 17 amino acids. CDR1 SGHTA and CDR2 FQGTGA come from the germline V gene. The V and J ends lost 1 base and 2 bases respectively, with 17 bases between them. The DNA for the CDR3 is TGTGCCAGCAGCTTAATACCCACAGGTGGGGGTAACACTGAAGCTTTCTTT. Protein: CASSLIPTGGGNTEAFF.

The rearrangement joins TRBV14 to TRBJ2-3; D remains ambiguous. This CDR3 has 13 amino acids. V gave up 7 bases and J gave up 11 bases, with 19 bases separating them. Germline V gene sequence: CDR1 SGHDN, CDR2 FVKESK. CDR3 sequence reads: CASTNSGVLGQYF. The CDR3 bases are TGTGCCAGCACGAACAGTGGAGTCCTAGGGCAGTATTTT.

The rearrangement links TRBV6-5 to TRBJ2-5; 11 nucleotides match TRBD2. The J call is in doubt because the DNA end fits TRBJ2-7 better. Germline values: CDR1 MNHEY, CDR2 SVGAGI. CDR3 length: 16 amino acids. This CDR3 reads CASSFLPGTSGNEQYF. As DNA, the CDR3 is TGTGCCAGCAGTTTCTTACCAGGGACTAGCGGTAACGAGCAGTACTTC.

The rearrangement joins TRBV5-4 to TRBJ2-3; 11 bases align to TRBD2. Germline V gene data show CDR1 as SGHNT and CDR2 as YYREEE (reference sequence). The CDR3 length is 15 residues. V was clipped by 5 bases and J by 4 bases; unmatched bases: 6. The CDR3 coding sequence is TGTGCCAGCAGATCGGGACTAGCGGACGCAGATACGCAGTATTTT. Its protein is CASRSGLADADTQYF.

The J gene is TRBJ2-1, the V gene TRBV27, with 8 bases matching TRBD2. Germline V gene lookup returns CDR1 MNHEY and CDR2 SMNVEV (reference sequence). The CDR3 is 16 amino acids. J lost 8 bases, V lost 6 bases, and 15 bases had no gene match. DNA of the CDR3: TGTGCCAGCAGCCATACCGGGACTAGAGGAGTCGATGAGCAGTTCTTC. Protein sequence: CASSHTGTRGVDEQFF.

In this sample, this clone turned up once. The gene calls are TRBV5-4 and TRBJ2-7; D unclear. Between the trimmed V and J ends, which lost 0 bases and 9 bases, there was a span of 10 bases. The germline V gene has CDR1 SGHNT and CDR2 YYREEE (reference sequence). The CDR3 runs 12 residues. The CDR3 is CASSLDDTLQYF. The CDR3 region has the DNA TGTGCCAGCAGCTTGGATGACACCCTGCAGTACTTC.

The chain has TRBV11-2 and TRBJ2-1; possible D gene TRBD1, 6 bases. CDR3 length equals 15 residues. CDR1 is SGHAT and CDR2 is FQNNGV in the germline V gene. V was clipped by 1 base and J by 6 bases, with 13 bases between them. DNA for the CDR3: TGTGCCAGCAGCTTAGTCGGGATGGGGGCCAATGAGCAGTTCTTC. Translation: CASSLVGMGANEQFF.

Comment on this clone: This same CDR3 is encoded by further DNA sequences in the sample. V usage is TRBV28 and J usage is TRBJ2-1; TRBD2 aligns across 11 bases. Germline lookup yields CDR1 MDHEN and CDR2 SYDVKM. The CDR3 loop spans 15 amino acids. V lost 2 bases, J lost 3 bases, and 0 bases stayed unmatched. Here the CDR3 reads CASSLLAGGYNEQFF. CDR3 DNA sequence: TGTGCCAGCAGTTTACTAGCGGGGGGCTACAATGAGCAGTTCTTC.

J is TRBJ2-6 and V is TRBV4-2; 7 bases are a match to TRBD1. The CDR3 has 22 amino acids. The germline V gene has CDR1 LGHNA and CDR2 YNFKEQ. The junction had 19 bases not matched to a gene; V was cut back by 2 bases and J by 0 bases. The CDR3 nucleotides are TGTGCCAGCAGCCAAAATGTTCTGGGGACAGTCGTAACCTCCTCTGGGGCCAACGTCCTGACTTTC. It codes for CASSQNVLGTVVTSSGANVLTF.

V usage is TRBV7-9 and J usage is TRBJ1-5, with D unresolved. CDR3 size: 15 residues. Trimming took off 1 base at V and 2 bases at J, with 9 bases between the two ends. CDR1 and CDR2 (germline): SEHNR, FQNEAQ (reference sequence). In DNA, the CDR3 is TGTGCCAGCAGCTTAGGGATATTGGGCAATCAGCCCCAGCATTTT. It specifies CASSLGILGNQPQHF.